A selection of T cell receptor beta chains follows, all from one sample in a study of blood T cells in healthy people across ages. From the 5' RACE reads, TCRdb called clonotypes with MiXCR, one entry per CDR3 protein. The table lists almost 300,000 distinct CDR3 sequences, about 25% of them singletons. Sequencing used blood. The source is a woman aged 70-85 years in good health. Both conserved end residues are part of each CDR3. Fields, in order: D gene, V gene, clone size, J gene, CDR3 length, CDR3 DNA, CDR3 protein. The D gene is left open where the match is weak. Some rows mark clone size as missing; the rest say once, few, many or name a class of expanded clone.

D gene: NA
V gene: TRBV4-1
clone size: few
J gene: TRBJ2-7
CDR3 length: 16
CDR3 DNA: TGCGCCAGCAGCCAGGTTTTGGCGGGGAGCTCCTACGAGCAGTACTTC
CDR3 protein: CASSQVLAGSSYEQYF

D gene: TRBD1
V gene: TRBV5-5
clone size: few
J gene: TRBJ1-4
CDR3 length: 15
CDR3 DNA: TGTGCCAGCAGCTTTCCCCGGCAGGGGGGAGAAAAACTGTTTTTT
CDR3 protein: CASSFPRQGGEKLFF

D gene: NA
V gene: TRBV27
clone size: NA
J gene: TRBJ1-5
CDR3 length: 14
CDR3 DNA: TGTGCCAGCAGTTTCCGGCAGGGAGGACAGCCCCAGCATTTT
CDR3 protein: CASSFRQGGQPQHF

D gene: TRBD1
V gene: TRBV5-5
clone size: NA
J gene: TRBJ1-2
CDR3 length: 14
CDR3 DNA: TGTGCCAGCAGCCTGACGACAGGGAGGGATGGCTACACCTTC
CDR3 protein: CASSLTTGRDGYTF

D gene: NA
V gene: TRBV29-1
clone size: NA
J gene: TRBJ2-5
CDR3 length: 13
CDR3 DNA: TGCAGCGGTATTACAGGGATTGGGGAGACCCAGTACTTC
CDR3 protein: CSGITGIGETQYF

D gene: NA
V gene: TRBV7-2
clone size: many
J gene: TRBJ2-7
CDR3 length: 13
CDR3 DNA: TGTGCCAGCAGCTTACAGGAATCCTACGAGCAGTACTTC
CDR3 protein: CASSLQESYEQYF

D gene: NA
V gene: TRBV21-1
clone size: NA
J gene: TRBJ2-7
CDR3 length: 16
CDR3 DNA: TGTGCCAGCAGCAAGGTCGGATCCCTCCTACCCTACGAGCAGTACTTC
CDR3 protein: CASSKVGSLLPYEQYF

D gene: NA
V gene: TRBV12-3/TRBV12-4
clone size: many
J gene: TRBJ2-3
CDR3 length: 15
CDR3 DNA: TGTGCCAGCAGTCCGAGGTCGGGCCCGCCAGATACGCAGTATTTT
CDR3 protein: CASSPRSGPPDTQYF

D gene: NA
V gene: TRBV7-8
clone size: NA
J gene: TRBJ1-3
CDR3 length: 13
CDR3 DNA: TGTGCCAGCAGCTTACCCCCGGGGGACACCATATATTTT
CDR3 protein: CASSLPPGDTIYF

D gene: NA
V gene: TRBV6-5
clone size: NA
J gene: TRBJ1-1
CDR3 length: 15
CDR3 DNA: TGTGCCAGCAGTTCCCGACAGCTCGTGAACACTGAAGCTTTCTTT
CDR3 protein: CASSSRQLVNTEAFF

D gene: TRBD1
V gene: TRBV27
clone size: few
J gene: TRBJ2-5
CDR3 length: 15
CDR3 DNA: TGTGCCAGCAGTTCCCCGGGACAGGCCCAAGAGACCCAGTACTTC
CDR3 protein: CASSSPGQAQETQYF

D gene: TRBD2
V gene: TRBV14
clone size: few
J gene: TRBJ2-1
CDR3 length: 16
CDR3 DNA: TGTGCCAGCAGCCAAGTTCGCGGGGGGCGCGGCAATGAGCAGTTCTTC
CDR3 protein: CASSQVRGGRGNEQFF

D gene: NA
V gene: TRBV10-2
clone size: NA
J gene: TRBJ2-1
CDR3 length: 11
CDR3 DNA: TGCGCCAGCAGTTCAGGGGTGGAGCAGTTCTTC
CDR3 protein: CASSSGVEQFF

D gene: TRBD1
V gene: TRBV12-3/TRBV12-4
clone size: NA
J gene: TRBJ1-2
CDR3 length: 14
CDR3 DNA: TGTGCCAGCAGTCCCGCAGGACAGGGGCAGGGCTACACCTTC
CDR3 protein: CASSPAGQGQGYTF

D gene: TRBD1
V gene: TRBV29-1
clone size: NA
J gene: TRBJ1-2
CDR3 length: 11
CDR3 DNA: TGCAGCGTGGGACAGATCTATGGCTACACCTTC
CDR3 protein: CSVGQIYGYTF

D gene: NA
V gene: TRBV20-1
clone size: NA
J gene: TRBJ1-4
CDR3 length: 16
CDR3 DNA: TGCAGTGCTAGACGTCGAGGGACGGCAGCTAATGAAAAACTGTTTTTT
CDR3 protein: CSARRRGTAANEKLFF

D gene: NA
V gene: TRBV5-4
clone size: few
J gene: TRBJ1-4
CDR3 length: 16
CDR3 DNA: TGTGCCAGCAGCTACGGAGGGAGCAGGGGTAATGAAAAACTGTTTTTT
CDR3 protein: CASSYGGSRGNEKLFF

D gene: NA
V gene: TRBV29-1
clone size: NA
J gene: TRBJ2-3
CDR3 length: 14
CDR3 DNA: TGCAGCGGAGATAGCGGCGCGTCCGTGGATACGCAGTATTTT
CDR3 protein: CSGDSGASVDTQYF

D gene: NA
V gene: TRBV28
clone size: few
J gene: TRBJ2-1
CDR3 length: 14
CDR3 DNA: TGTGCCAGCAGTGATACCCGAAGTGTCAATGAGCAGTTCTTC
CDR3 protein: CASSDTRSVNEQFF

D gene: NA
V gene: TRBV6-1
clone size: NA
J gene: TRBJ2-3
CDR3 length: 15
CDR3 DNA: TGTGCCAGCCAGAAGAGGAGGGCGGGCACAGATACGCAGTATTTT
CDR3 protein: CASQKRRAGTDTQYF

D gene: NA
V gene: TRBV7-9
clone size: few
J gene: TRBJ1-6
CDR3 length: 15
CDR3 DNA: TGTGCCAGCAGCTTAGCGGAGACAAGCAATTCACCCCTCCACTTT
CDR3 protein: CASSLAETSNSPLHF

D gene: NA
V gene: TRBV7-2
clone size: NA
J gene: TRBJ2-7
CDR3 length: 13
CDR3 DNA: TGTGCCAGCAGCTACGCACAGGGCTACGAGCAGTACTTC
CDR3 protein: CASSYAQGYEQYF

D gene: TRBD1
V gene: TRBV19
clone size: NA
J gene: TRBJ2-6
CDR3 length: 16
CDR3 DNA: TGTGCCAGTAGTGCGACAGGGAGCTCTGGGGCCAACGTCCTGACTTTC
CDR3 protein: CASSATGSSGANVLTF

D gene: TRBD1
V gene: TRBV20-1
clone size: NA
J gene: TRBJ1-1
CDR3 length: 15
CDR3 DNA: TGCAGTGCTAGGGATCACAGGGGAGGAGGCACTGAAGCTTTCTTT
CDR3 protein: CSARDHRGGGTEAFF

D gene: TRBD2
V gene: TRBV15
clone size: NA
J gene: TRBJ2-5
CDR3 length: 18
CDR3 DNA: TGTGCCACCAGCAGAGTGGGACCGGGACTAGCGGGACAAGAGACCCAGTACTTC
CDR3 protein: CATSRVGPGLAGQETQYF

D gene: NA
V gene: TRBV12-3/TRBV12-4
clone size: NA
J gene: TRBJ1-1
CDR3 length: 12
CDR3 DNA: TGTGCCAGCAGTCGTCAGGGCCTTGAAGCTTTCTTT
CDR3 protein: CASSRQGLEAFF

D gene: TRBD1
V gene: TRBV28
clone size: NA
J gene: TRBJ2-7
CDR3 length: 14
CDR3 DNA: TGTGCCAGCAGTATGGACAGGGTCCTCTACGAGCAGTACTTC
CDR3 protein: CASSMDRVLYEQYF

D gene: TRBD2
V gene: TRBV2
clone size: NA
J gene: TRBJ2-5
CDR3 length: 16
CDR3 DNA: TGTGCCAGCAGTGAAGCGCGACTAGCGGGAGGAGAGACCCAGTACTTC
CDR3 protein: CASSEARLAGGETQYF

D gene: NA
V gene: TRBV20-1
clone size: NA
J gene: TRBJ2-7
CDR3 length: 15
CDR3 DNA: TGCAGTGCTAGAGATATCCGGGTTTTAAGCTACGAGCAGTACTTC
CDR3 protein: CSARDIRVLSYEQYF